This paragraph reports one T cell receptor beta chain. Study processing details: Amplification of reference gene primers was used by the study to estimate nucleated cell counts. Sequenced by immunoSEQ multiplex PCR; TCRdb stores in-frame clones only, minus some. V and J calls and clone size are as listed in that table; D and trimming were resolved from the DNA. This sample carries over 150,000 clones, 70% to 90% of them seen once, and the ten largest clones take 7% to 10%. Germline assignment: CDR1 MDHEN and CDR2 SYDVKM. The CDR3 runs to 15 residues. V shed 2 bases and J shed 6 bases, with 14 bases lying between them. This specimen comes from a study of blood T cell repertoires in COVID-19. About the study: Sites across the United States, Italy and Spain contributed samples from acute and convalescent COVID-19. PBMCs, B-cell-depleted T cells, or T cells were the source of the cDNA or gDNA that made up the material.

The source of this sequence is a man in his forties or fifties with active or convalescent COVID-19. Sequencing was carried out using peripheral blood. This rearrangement joins TRBV28 to TRBJ1-5; weak D call: TRBD1 (5 bases). CDR3 sequence: CASSLMVGEGQPQHF. In DNA, the CDR3 is TGTGCCAGCAGTTTAATGGTAGGGGAAGGTCAGCCCCAGCATTTT.